A selection of T cell receptor beta chains follows, all from one sample in a study of Tregs in tolerant kidney transplant recipients. The method was immunoSEQ multiplex PCR; TCRdb's version includes in-frame clones alone and lacks a portion of them. The sample lists approximately 65,000 clones, less than 90% occurring once. The sequencing input was CD4+ T cells from blood. Receptors originate from a human donor in good health. Both conserved end residues are part of each CDR3. D genes are given only for firm matches. Clone sizes are given selectively: once, few, many, or a class where the clone is expanded.

D: .; J: TRBJ2-3; size: .; V: TRBV7-9; CDR3: CASSSRGPDTQYF; DNA: TGTGCCAGCAGCTCCCGGGGTCCAGATACGCAGTATTTT
D: .; J: TRBJ2-7; size: .; V: TRBV6-1; CDR3: CASSNLDSSEQYF; DNA: TGTGCCAGCAGTAATCTTGACTCGTCCGAGCAGTACTTC
D: .; J: TRBJ1-3; size: .; V: TRBV2; CDR3: CASTRLSSGNTIYF; DNA: TGTGCCAGCACCCGCCTTAGCTCTGGAAACACCATATATTTT
D: .; J: TRBJ2-3; size: .; V: TRBV7-3; CDR3: CASSLGGVTDTQYF; DNA: TGTGCCAGCAGCTTAGGCGGAGTCACAGATACGCAGTATTTT
D: TRBD1; J: TRBJ2-1; size: once; V: TRBV7-9; CDR3: CASSLRDSNNEQFF; DNA: TGTGCCAGCAGCTTAAGGGACAGTAACAATGAGCAGTTCTTC
D: .; J: TRBJ2-5; size: .; V: TRBV21-1; CDR3: CASSKGLAGGQETQYF; DNA: TGTGCCAGCAGCAAGGGACTAGCGGGGGGTCAAGAGACCCAGTACTTC
D: TRBD1; J: TRBJ2-7; size: .; V: TRBV27; CDR3: CASRQGILYEQYF; DNA: TGTGCCAGCAGACAGGGGATCCTCTACGAGCAGTACTTC
D: .; J: TRBJ2-1; size: .; V: TRBV12-5; CDR3: CASGPKVNDNEQFF; DNA: TGTGCTAGTGGCCCAAAGGTTAACGACAATGAGCAGTTCTTC
D: TRBD1; J: TRBJ2-2; size: .; V: TRBV5-4; CDR3: CASSLSGQGVAGELFF; DNA: TGTGCCAGCAGCCTTTCGGGACAGGGTGTTGCCGGGGAGCTGTTTTTT
D: .; J: TRBJ2-2; size: .; V: TRBV5-1; CDR3: CASSLEPLSTGELFF; DNA: TGCGCCAGCAGCTTGGAACCATTGAGCACCGGGGAGCTGTTTTTT
D: .; J: TRBJ2-2; size: once; V: TRBV7-2; CDR3: CASNRGGLGTGELFF; DNA: TGTGCCAGCAATAGAGGGGGGCTGGGCACCGGGGAGCTGTTTTTT
D: .; J: TRBJ2-2; size: once; V: TRBV27; CDR3: CASRRSTGELFF; DNA: TGTGCCAGCCGAAGGTCCACCGGGGAGCTGTTTTTT
D: .; J: TRBJ2-3; size: once; V: TRBV29-1; CDR3: CSVGSGWADTQYF; DNA: TGCAGCGTTGGTTCTGGATGGGCAGATACGCAGTATTTT
D: TRBD1; J: TRBJ2-3; size: once; V: TRBV2; CDR3: CASRDRAVYADTQYF; DNA: TGTGCCAGCAGGGACAGGGCTGTTTACGCAGATACGCAGTATTTT
D: TRBD1; J: TRBJ1-4; size: .; V: TRBV15; CDR3: CATSPRTGGREKLFF; DNA: TGTGCCACCAGCCCTCGGACAGGGGGGCGTGAAAAACTGTTTTTT
D: TRBD2; J: TRBJ2-7; size: many; V: TRBV4-2; CDR3: CASSQAGLAGVGDEQYF; DNA: TGTGCCAGCAGCCAAGCGGGACTAGCGGGAGTTGGGGACGAGCAGTACTTC
D: .; J: TRBJ2-5; size: .; V: TRBV27; CDR3: CASSEGGQTQYF; DNA: TGTGCCAGCAGTGAGGGGGGGCAGACCCAGTACTTC
D: .; J: TRBJ1-1; size: .; V: TRBV6-5; CDR3: CASSYLGYTEAFF; DNA: TGTGCCAGCAGTTACTTAGGTTACACTGAAGCTTTCTTT
D: .; J: TRBJ2-5; size: .; V: TRBV5-1; CDR3: CASSLGQGMKETQYF; DNA: TGCGCCAGCAGCTTGGGGCAGGGAATGAAGGAGACCCAGTACTTC
D: .; J: TRBJ1-4; size: .; V: TRBV10-3; CDR3: CAITSGENEKLFF; DNA: TGTGCCATCACTTCAGGGGAGAATGAAAAACTGTTTTTT
D: .; J: TRBJ1-6; size: .; V: TRBV19; CDR3: CASSIDGTYSPLHF; DNA: TGTGCCAGTAGTATAGACGGCACATATTCACCCCTCCACTTT
D: .; J: TRBJ2-1; size: .; V: TRBV5-1; CDR3: CASSPAYGGQQFF; DNA: TGCGCCAGCAGCCCTGCCTACGGAGGGCAGCAGTTCTTC
D: .; J: TRBJ2-3; size: .; V: TRBV5-4; CDR3: CASSSMTDTDTQYF; DNA: TGTGCCAGCAGCTCTATGACAGACACAGATACGCAGTATTTT
D: .; J: TRBJ2-7; size: .; V: TRBV7-2; CDR3: CASSLYQGTTSEQYF; DNA: TGTGCCAGCAGCTTATACCAGGGGACAACGTCCGAGCAGTACTTC
D: .; J: TRBJ1-2; size: .; V: TRBV5-6; CDR3: CASTQGHVLYGYTF; DNA: TGTGCCAGCACCCAAGGGCACGTACTCTATGGCTACACCTTC
D: .; J: TRBJ1-6; size: once; V: TRBV4-1; CDR3: CASSPRKTGNSPLHF; DNA: TGCGCCAGCAGCCCCCGGAAAACCGGTAATTCACCCCTCCACTTT
D: TRBD1; J: TRBJ1-2; size: .; V: TRBV4-1; CDR3: CASSQVGTGNGYTF; DNA: TGCGCCAGCAGCCAAGTCGGGACAGGGAATGGCTACACCTTC
D: TRBD2; J: TRBJ2-4; size: few; V: TRBV19; CDR3: CASSIGTGRGLAKNIQYF; DNA: TGTGCCAGTAGTATAGGAACCGGGAGGGGGTTAGCCAAAAACATTCAGTACTTC
D: TRBD1; J: TRBJ2-7; size: .; V: TRBV28; CDR3: CASSPGTVDYEQYF; DNA: TGTGCCAGCAGTCCCGGGACAGTAGATTACGAGCAGTACTTC
D: .; J: TRBJ2-7; size: once; V: TRBV7-9; CDR3: CASSSRDVWQQYF; DNA: TGTGCCAGCAGCTCCAGGGACGTCTGGCAGCAGTACTTC
D: .; J: TRBJ2-1; size: .; V: TRBV11-2; CDR3: CASSRGNEQFF; DNA: TGTGCCAGCAGCCGGGGCAATGAGCAGTTCTTC
D: .; J: TRBJ2-5; size: .; V: TRBV19; CDR3: CASSKLTGSTQETQYF; DNA: TGTGCCAGTAGTAAACTGACAGGCTCAACCCAAGAGACCCAGTACTTC
D: .; J: TRBJ1-5; size: .; V: TRBV5-1; CDR3: CASSLEGTQPQHF; DNA: TGCGCCAGCAGCTTGGAAGGTACTCAGCCCCAGCATTTT
D: .; J: TRBJ1-1; size: .; V: TRBV6-6; CDR3: CASSWQGRTEAFF; DNA: TGTGCCAGCAGTTGGCAGGGTAGGACTGAAGCTTTCTTT
D: .; J: TRBJ2-7; size: .; V: TRBV30; CDR3: CAWSGGGTRYEQYF; DNA: TGTGCCTGGAGTGGGGGGGGCACCAGATACGAGCAGTACTTC
D: TRBD2; J: TRBJ2-7; size: .; V: TRBV7-2; CDR3: CASSFGGQRGAGEQYF; DNA: TGTGCCAGCAGCTTCGGTGGCCAGCGGGGGGCGGGAGAGCAGTACTTC
D: .; J: TRBJ1-6; size: .; V: TRBV2; CDR3: CASQVLDRSGSPLHF; DNA: TGTGCCAGCCAGGTGCTCGACAGGTCCGGATCACCCCTCCACTTT
D: .; J: TRBJ1-4; size: .; V: TRBV4-1; CDR3: CASSPKTTNEKLFF; DNA: TGCGCCAGCAGCCCAAAAACAACTAATGAAAAACTGTTTTTT
D: .; J: TRBJ2-1; size: .; V: TRBV7-3; CDR3: CASSPFEGEQFF; DNA: TGTGCCAGCAGCCCCTTCGAGGGGGAGCAGTTCTTC
D: .; J: TRBJ2-4; size: .; V: TRBV5-1; CDR3: CASSSLPSVNIQYF; DNA: TGCGCCAGCAGTTCCCTCCCGAGCGTAAACATTCAGTACTTC
D: .; J: TRBJ2-5; size: once; V: TRBV5-4; CDR3: CASSGWLAEETQYF; DNA: TGTGCCAGCAGCGGGTGGCTAGCTGAGGAGACCCAGTACTTC
D: TRBD1; J: TRBJ1-6; size: once; V: TRBV6-5; CDR3: CASRSTGGGSPLHF; DNA: TGTGCCAGCAGATCGACAGGGGGGGGTTCACCCCTCCACTTT
D: .; J: TRBJ2-7; size: .; V: TRBV19; CDR3: CATSSWGTYEQYF; DNA: TGTGCCACCTCCTCCTGGGGGACCTACGAGCAGTACTTC
D: .; J: TRBJ1-1; size: .; V: TRBV11-2; CDR3: CASSPNKLRRRIKNTEAFF; DNA: TGTGCCAGCAGCCCCAACAAATTACGGCGCCGAATCAAGAACACTGAAGCTTTCTTT
D: .; J: TRBJ2-5; size: .; V: TRBV6-1; CDR3: CATRRGQYF; DNA: TGTGCCACCAGAAGGGGCCAGTACTTC
D: .; J: TRBJ2-7; size: .; V: TRBV7-6; CDR3: CASSERSGVHSYEQYF; DNA: TGTGCCAGCAGCGAACGCTCGGGCGTACACTCCTACGAGCAGTACTTC
D: .; J: TRBJ2-3; size: few; V: TRBV20-1; CDR3: CSASYLDTQYF; DNA: TGCAGTGCTAGCTATTTGGATACGCAGTATTTT